These 21 T cell receptor beta chains came from one sample sequenced in a study of CD4 T cells in relation to SARS-CoV-2 and coronaviruses. Sequencing used immunoSEQ multiplex PCR; TCRdb keeps in-frame clones, though not all of them. The sample consists of about 22,000 clones, over 75% of them appearing once. These receptors are not linked to any known antigen. CD4+ T cells from unexposed donors were obtained before the COVID-19 pandemic (2011-2018). After roughly ten days of culture, CD4+ T cells were isolated. Source material: CD4+ T cells from PBMCs, cultured in vitro. The receptor source for this set is a human donor in good health.

The V and J genes are TRBV2 and TRBJ2-3; D is undetermined. Germline-derived CDR1 and CDR2 are SNHLY and FYNNEI. There are 15 residues in the CDR3. The ends were cut back, 1 base at V and 0 bases at J, with 8 bases in the middle. CDR3 DNA sequence: TGTGCCAGCAGTGAAGGGGCGTTTAGCACAGATACGCAGTATTTT. Protein sequence: CASSEGAFSTDTQYF.

This clone was found a few times. This chain uses TRBV5-6 with TRBJ2-3; the match to TRBD1 covers 8 bases. The junction had 2 bases not matched to a gene; V was cut back by 1 base and J by 1 base. The CDR3 is 15 residues long. Germline V gives CDR1 SGHDT, CDR2 YYEEEE. The CDR3 nucleotides are TGTGCCAGCAGCTTGTTGGGACAGGGCACAGATACGCAGTATTTT. It codes for CASSLLGQGTDTQYF.

V and J are TRBV30 and TRBJ2-1, with D tentatively TRBD1 (6 bases). CDR1 and CDR2 (germline): GTSNPN, SVGIG (reference sequence). Trimming stripped 2 bases from V and 4 bases from J, with 15 bases between. The CDR3 runs to 15 residues. The CDR3 loop reads CAWSPGQSTYNEQFF. CDR3 sequence (DNA): TGTGCCTGGAGTCCCGGACAGTCGACTTACAATGAGCAGTTCTTC.

The CDR3 here is CASSLAGQGGNTIYF. CDR3 DNA: TGTGCCAGCAGCTTGGCTGGGCAGGGAGGAAACACCATATATTTT. The chain joins TRBV6-5 to TRBJ1-3; weak D call: TRBD1 (5 bases). V dropped 6 bases and J dropped 4 bases, with 16 bases sitting between them. The CDR3 consists of 15 residues. The germline V gene encodes CDR1 MNHEY and CDR2 SVGAGI.

The rearrangement links TRBV6-5 to TRBJ2-5, with D tentatively TRBD1 (7 bases). CDR1 is MNHEY and CDR2 is SVGAGI in the germline V gene. Trimming took 8 bases from V and 5 from J, leaving 12 bases between them. The CDR3 runs to 12 residues. The CDR3 nucleotides are TGTGCCAGCTACAGGGGAGGCGAGACCCAGTACTTC. It specifies CASYRGGETQYF.

The table lists this clone with a few counts. The same CDR3 can be traced to other DNA sequences in this sample. V gene TRBV7-3 combines with J gene TRBJ2-5; D perhaps matches TRBD2 (7 bases). CDR3 length equals 13 residues. The ends were cut back, 1 base at V and 5 bases at J, with 8 bases in the middle. Germline V gene lookup returns CDR1 SGHTA and CDR2 FQGTGA. The CDR3 loop reads CASSLKGGETQYF. CDR3 nucleotides: TGTGCCAGCAGCTTAAAGGGGGGGGAGACCCAGTACTTC.

The gene calls are TRBV12-5 and TRBJ2-7; TRBD2 matches 7 bases. J was trimmed by 2 bases and V by 0 bases; bases with no gene match: 10. This CDR3 region has 17 residues. Germline CDR1 is LGHNT and CDR2 is FRNRAP. CDR3 region: CASGLVRRGSIPYEQYF. DNA for the CDR3: TGTGCTAGTGGTTTGGTACGGCGCGGGAGCATACCCTACGAGCAGTACTTC.

The chain links TRBV6-5 to TRBJ2-7; D might be TRBD1 (6 bases). The CDR3 spans 14 residues. CDR1 is MNHEY, CDR2 SVGAGI, per germline. V lost 8 bases, J lost 3 bases, and 17 bases lay in between. CDR3 in amino acids: CASGARDIYYEQYF. CDR3 bases: TGTGCCAGCGGGGCCCGGGACATATACTACGAGCAGTACTTC.

The V call is TRBV5-1, the J call TRBJ2-5, with D tentatively TRBD2 (6 bases). CDR3 size: 14 residues. V was pared by 0 bases and J by 3 bases, with 9 bases between. Germline values: CDR1 SGHRS, CDR2 YFSETQ. The CDR3 sequence: CASSLGGVEETQYF. DNA for the CDR3: TGCGCCAGCAGCTTGGGGGGGGTAGAAGAGACCCAGTACTTC.

The chain employs TRBV15 and TRBJ2-3; either TRBD1 or TRBD2 may supply D (6 bases each). The CDR3 spans 16 residues. Germline lookup yields CDR1 LNHNV and CDR2 YYDKDF (reference sequence). The V end lost 1 base, the J end lost 2 bases, and 13 bases lay between the germline ends. CDR3 region: CATSRGSGANTDTQYF. DNA for the CDR3: TGTGCCACCAGCAGAGGGTCGGGGGCAAACACAGATACGCAGTATTTT. Variable domain in full (rest from reference TRBV15 and TRBJ2-3): DAMVIQNPRYQVTQFGKPVTLSCSQTLNHNVMYWYQQKSSQAPKLLFHYYDKDFNNEADTPDNFQSRRPNTSFCFLDIRSPGLGDTAMYLCATSRGSGANTDTQYFGPGTRLTVL.

The chain combines TRBV10-1 with TRBJ2-2; possibly TRBD1 for D (5 bases). CDR1 and CDR2 (germline): WNHNN, SYGVQD (reference sequence). The V gene lost 4 bases and the J gene lost 5 bases, with 8 bases spanning the gap. The CDR3 is 13 residues long. The CDR3 nucleotides are TGCGCCAGCAGTGGGGGCTGGACCGGGGAGCTGTTTTTT. This gives the protein CASSGGWTGELFF.

This rearrangement joins TRBV18 to TRBJ1-5; no definite D call. The CDR3 extends over 14 amino acids. From germline, CDR1 is KGHSH and CDR2 LQKENI. With 2 bases removed from V and 0 bases from J, the gap between germline ends came to 5 bases. The CDR3 region has the DNA TGTGCCAGCTCACCAGTAAATAGCAATCAGCCCCAGCATTTT. It is translated as CASSPVNSNQPQHF. The variable domain in full, completed from reference TRBV18 and TRBJ1-5, reads NAGVMQNPRHLVRRRGQEARLRCSPMKGHSHVYWYRQLPEEGLKFMVYLQKENIIDESGMPKERFSAEFPKEGPSILRIQQVVRGDSAAYFCASSPVNSNQPQHFGDGTRLSIL.

V and J are TRBV7-9 and TRBJ2-1; D not resolved. The V and J ends lost 4 bases and 8 bases respectively, with 24 bases between them. The CDR3 runs 17 residues. Germline-derived CDR1 and CDR2 are SEHNR and FQNEAQ (reference sequence). CDR3 sequence reads: CASSSESGEGAVHEQFF. The CDR3 nucleotides read TGTGCCAGCAGCTCCGAATCTGGAGAAGGTGCTGTCCATGAGCAGTTCTTC.

The genes are TRBV3-1 (or the pseudogene TRBV3-2) and TRBJ2-1; D remains ambiguous. This CDR3 has 17 residues. V shed 2 bases and J shed 5 bases, with 19 bases lying between them. From germline, CDR1 is LGHDT and CDR2 YNNKEL (reference sequence). CDR3 coding DNA: TGTGCCAGCAGCCAATACGGGCGGACCCAGCAAAACAATGAGCAGTTCTTC. Translating gives CASSQYGRTQQNNEQFF.

This clone turned up a few times. V usage is TRBV27 and J usage is TRBJ2-1; 11 bases fit TRBD2. The CDR3 has 15 amino acids. With V trimmed by 7 bases and J by 6 bases, 8 bases remained unmatched. The germline V gene encodes CDR1 MNHEY and CDR2 SMNVEV (reference sequence). CDR3 sequence reads: CASTVAGGTINEQFF. The CDR3 DNA reads as TGTGCCAGCACGGTAGCGGGAGGGACAATCAATGAGCAGTTCTTC.

This clone was counted between two and nine times. The V gene is TRBV7-9, the J gene TRBJ2-3; tentatively, D is TRBD2 (6 bases). Per the germline V gene, CDR1 is SEHNR and CDR2 is FQNEAQ (reference sequence). The CDR3 length is 13 residues. Trimming took 4 bases from V and 3 from J, leaving 8 bases between them. The CDR3 spells CASSSAGTDTQYF. The CDR3 bases are TGTGCCAGCAGCTCTGCGGGGACAGATACGCAGTATTTT.

V gene TRBV19 combines with J gene TRBJ1-2; tentative D call: TRBD1 (5 bases). This CDR3 has 13 amino acids. Germline assignment: CDR1 LNHDA and CDR2 SQIVND (reference sequence). Trimming removed 2 bases from V and 7 bases from J, with 11 bases in between. The CDR3 here is CASSIPRDFGYTF. The CDR3 DNA sequence: TGTGCCAGTAGTATACCCCGGGACTTTGGCTACACCTTC. The whole variable domain, filled in from reference TRBV19 and TRBJ1-2, reads DGGITQSPKYLFRKEGQNVTLSCEQNLNHDAMYWYRQDPGQGLRLIYYSQIVNDFQKGDIAEGYSVSREKKESFPLTVTSAQKNPTAFYLCASSIPRDFGYTFGSGTRLTVV.

The chain carries TRBV3-1 (or the pseudogene TRBV3-2) and TRBJ2-1; D gene uncertain. The V gene lost 0 bases and the J gene lost 8 bases, with 8 bases spanning the gap. The CDR3 spans 13 residues. The germline V gene has CDR1 LGHDT and CDR2 YNNKEL (reference sequence). The CDR3 DNA reads TGTGCCAGCAGCCAAGAATCGTACTATGAGCAGTTCTTC. It codes for CASSQESYYEQFF.

This rearrangement joins TRBV7-2 to TRBJ2-2; no clear D. The CDR3 totals 16 residues. Germline V gene data show CDR1 as SGHTA and CDR2 as FQGNSA. Between the trimmed V and J ends, which lost 5 bases and 4 bases, there was a span of 17 bases. The chain's CDR3 is CASSNPLERSTGELFF. In DNA, the CDR3 is TGTGCCAGCAGCAATCCCCTGGAGAGGTCCACCGGGGAGCTGTTTTTT.

J is TRBJ1-6 and V is TRBV24-1; D is undetermined. Deletions cut 3 bases from V and 11 bases from J, with 16 bases between. CDR1 is KGHDR and CDR2 is SFDVKD in the germline V gene. This CDR3 is built from 15 residues. Here the CDR3 reads CATSDKVTIATPLHF. In DNA form, the CDR3 reads TGTGCCACCAGTGATAAGGTCACCATAGCAACACCCCTCCACTTT.

The chain joins TRBV10-2 to TRBJ1-5; 7 bases map to TRBD1. There are 12 residues in the CDR3. The germline gives CDR1 WSHSY, CDR2 SAAADI. The J segment lost 8 bases and the V segment lost 8 bases, leaving 6 bases of the junction unmatched. The CDR3 DNA reads as TGCGCCAGCCCACAGGGGTGGGAGCCCCAGCATTTT. Translating gives CASPQGWEPQHF.